The TCR beta chain under discussion was sequenced for a study of shared clonotypes between healthy human individuals. At the level of the study: The study used three CD4 naive, three CD4 memory, two CD8 naive and one CD8 memory plate per donor. General study results and limits: Even with large depth, rarefaction showed that sorted-subset sequencing was incomplete. Sampling involved blood alone; tissue repertoires likely differ.

Sequenced by immunoSEQ multiplex PCR; TCRdb stores in-frame clones only, minus some. Seen here are fewer than 2.5 million clones, 93% observed once, and the top ten hold 0.36%. With respect to this clone: What it recognizes is unknown.

Germline assignment: CDR1 SGHRS and CDR2 YFSETQ. There are 13 residues in the CDR3. Trimming cost V 7 bases and J 7 bases; bases outside gene matches: 7. The chain employs TRBV5-1 and TRBJ1-4; 7 nucleotides agree with TRBD1. The sample consisted of naive CD4+ T cells from PBMCs. Subset of the sample: CD45RA+ positively selected. The receptor comes from a man aged 18 to 30 in good health. Some clones in this sample may be carry-over from other donors' samples. CDR3 loop: CASAQGSGEKLFF. For the CDR3, the DNA is TGCGCCAGCGCACAGGGGAGTGGTGAAAAACTGTTTTTT.